One and the same sample provided the 21 T cell receptor beta chains below, sequenced in a study of blood T cell repertoires in COVID-19. Clones were sequenced by immunoSEQ multiplex PCR, and TCRdb holds only the in-frame ones, with some missing. This sample has about 480,000 clones; around nine tenths occur once, and the top ten carry around 1.9%. Source material: PBMCs or T cells enriched from blood (not recorded which). The receptors stem from a woman in her forties who had recovered from COVID-19.

The chain has TRBV5-8 and TRBJ1-5, with 7 bases that match TRBD1. The CDR3 is 15 amino acids. Germline values: CDR1 SGHTS, CDR2 YDEGEE. With V trimmed by 4 bases and J by 4 bases, 8 bases remained unmatched. CDR3 bases: TGTGCCAGCAGCCTTGAGGGGGCGGCTAATCAGCCCCAGCATTTT. Protein: CASSLEGAANQPQHF.

The chain is built from TRBV12-5 and TRBJ2-7, with 8 bases matching TRBD1. V trimming: 5 bases; J trimming: 4 bases; junction bases outside the gene matches: 13. The length of the CDR3 is 16 residues. The germline V gene has CDR1 LGHNT and CDR2 FRNRAP. The CDR3 loop is CASGPAPGGTPYEQYF. The CDR3 region has the DNA TGTGCTAGTGGTCCAGCCCCAGGGGGCACCCCTTACGAGCAGTACTTC.

This chain joins TRBV11-3 and TRBJ1-4; 7 bases agree with TRBD1. This CDR3 has 13 amino acids. V lost 5 bases and J lost 8; bases outside the gene matches: 5. The germline V gene has CDR1 SGHNT and CDR2 YENEEA. The chain's CDR3 is CASSRTGGEKLFF. The CDR3 DNA reads as TGTGCCAGCAGCCGGACAGGCGGCGAAAAACTGTTTTTT. Together with reference TRBV11-3 and TRBJ1-4, the CDR3 gives the full variable domain: EAGVVQSPRYKIIEKKQPVAFWCNPISGHNTLYWYLQNLGQGPELLIRYENEEAVDDSQLPKDRFSAERLKGVDSTLKIQPAELGDSAVYLCASSRTGGEKLFFGSGTQLSVL.

The CDR3 DNA follows: TGTGCCAGCAGCTCAGATGGGGCTCACGAGCAGTACTTC. This gives the protein CASSSDGAHEQYF. The genes are TRBV7-6 and TRBJ2-7; D might be TRBD1 (5 bases). Trimming removed 4 bases from V and 5 bases from J, with 12 bases in between. Germline CDR1 reads SGHVS; CDR2 reads FNYEAQ. The CDR3 extends over 13 amino acids.

The sample holds one count of this clone. The J gene is TRBJ2-1, the V gene TRBV2, with 14 bases fitting TRBD2. With V trimmed by 8 bases and J by 9 bases, 9 bases remained unmatched. Germline assignment: CDR1 SNHLY and CDR2 FYNNEI. The CDR3 is 15 amino acids. The DNA for the CDR3 is TGTGCCAGCCACGGGACTAGCGGGAGTGGTGGTGAGCAGTTCTTC. It translates to CASHGTSGSGGEQFF. The full variable domain, completed using reference TRBV2 and TRBJ2-1, is EPEVTQTPSHQVTQMGQEVILRCVPISNHLYFYWYRQILGQKVEFLVSFYNNEISEKSEIFDDQFSVERPDGSNFTLKIRSTKLEDSAMYFCASHGTSGSGGEQFFGPGTRLTVL.

In the case of this clone: The identical CDR3 is also encoded by other nucleotide sequences in the sample. The V gene is TRBV5-1, the J gene TRBJ2-7; D possibly corresponds to TRBD2 (6 bases). Germline CDR1 SGHRS, CDR2 YFSETQ. The CDR3 runs to 14 residues. V shed 2 bases and J shed 0 bases, with 9 bases lying between them. Here the CDR3 reads CASSFSGSSYEQYF. The CDR3 bases are TGCGCCAGCAGCTTTTCCGGGAGCTCCTACGAGCAGTACTTC.

This clone has just one count. V usage is TRBV11-3 and J usage is TRBJ1-4; D is uncertain. The CDR3 has 12 residues. V was pared by 2 bases and J by 8 bases, with 6 bases between. The germline gives CDR1 SGHNT, CDR2 YENEEA. CDR3 coding DNA: TGTGCCAGCAGCTTATTACGGGAAAAACTGTTTTTT. Protein: CASSLLREKLFF.

This clone appeared a single time. The chain links TRBV9 to TRBJ1-4; D ambiguous. Germline-derived CDR1 and CDR2 are SGDLS and YYNGEE. The germline V and J ends were trimmed by 3 bases and 4 bases, with 7 bases remaining between them. CDR3 length: 13 amino acids. The CDR3 protein is CASSAHNNEKLFF. DNA for the CDR3: TGTGCCAGCAGCGCCCACAATAATGAAAAACTGTTTTTT.

The rearrangement uses TRBV29-1 and TRBJ1-6; 9 bases fit TRBD1. Germline CDR1 and CDR2: SQVTM and ANQGSEA. The CDR3 has 21 residues. With 1 base clipped from V and 7 bases from J, the junction kept 23 bases outside the gene matches. The CDR3, as DNA: TGCAGCGTTGAAGGGGGTATGAAGGACAGGGGAAAGAAAGGTCCCAATTCACCCCTCCACTTT. Translated: CSVEGGMKDRGKKGPNSPLHF.

The chain couples TRBV5-5 to TRBJ1-5, with 9 nucleotides matching TRBD1. J lost 4 bases, V lost 4 bases, and 3 bases had no gene match. The CDR3 covers 14 residues. Germline V gene data show CDR1 as SGHKS and CDR2 as YYEKEE (reference sequence). The CDR3 here is CASSPGTGNQPQHF. The CDR3 bases are TGTGCCAGCAGCCCAGGGACAGGGAATCAGCCCCAGCATTTT.

V usage is TRBV19 and J usage is TRBJ1-5, with 10 bases matching TRBD1. Germline CDR1 reads LNHDA; CDR2 reads SQIVND (reference sequence). J was trimmed by 1 base and V by 8 bases; bases with no gene match: 11. The CDR3 covers 17 residues. CDR3 coding DNA: TGTGCCAGTTACGACAGGGGGCGGGGGGTGAGCAATCAGCCCCAGCATTTT. Amino acid sequence: CASYDRGRGVSNQPQHF.

This clone has only a few counts. The V call is TRBV7-2, the J call TRBJ1-6, with D possibly matching TRBD1 (5 bases). CDR1 SGHTA and CDR2 FQGNSA come from the germline V gene. V gave up 1 base and J gave up 7 bases, with 11 bases separating them. The CDR3 runs 15 residues. CDR3 coding DNA: TGTGCCAGCAGCTTAGGACGGCGGGGGAATTCACCCCTCCACTTT. Its translation is CASSLGRRGNSPLHF.

The V gene is TRBV5-4, the J gene TRBJ2-2; a possible D gene is TRBD2 (5 bases). This CDR3 region has 15 residues. V was pared by 0 bases and J by 4 bases, with 10 bases between. Germline V gives CDR1 SGHNT, CDR2 YYREEE (reference sequence). CDR3 residues: CASSLVAGVTGELFF. In DNA, the CDR3 is TGTGCCAGCAGCTTGGTTGCGGGTGTCACCGGGGAGCTGTTTTTT.

The gene calls are TRBV5-1 and TRBJ1-1, with D tentatively TRBD1 (6 bases). Trimming stripped 4 bases from V and 1 base from J, with 14 bases between. Germline V gene sequence: CDR1 SGHRS, CDR2 YFSETQ. CDR3 size: 15 residues. The CDR3 spells CASSEGVRRNTEAFF. As DNA, the CDR3 is TGCGCCAGCAGCGAGGGGGTACGGCGGAACACTGAAGCTTTCTTT.

The chain uses TRBV3-1 (or the pseudogene TRBV3-2) and TRBJ1-4, with D perhaps matching TRBD1 (6 bases). The CDR3 length is 13 residues. Trimming left V 3 bases short and J 8 bases short, with 10 bases between. Germline V gene sequence: CDR1 LGHDT, CDR2 YNNKEL (reference sequence). In DNA, the CDR3 is TGTGCCAGCAGCCAGGACAGAAACGAAAAACTGTTTTTT. Protein sequence: CASSQDRNEKLFF.

CDR3 sequence reads: CASSLAGTGPDYTF. CDR3 nucleotide sequence: TGCGCCAGCAGCTTGGCCGGTACAGGGCCAGACTACACCTTC. V gene TRBV5-1 combines with J gene TRBJ1-2; D might be TRBD1 (6 bases). The CDR3 sequence is 14 residues long. V was shortened by 0 bases and J by 10 bases, with 16 bases between the two germline ends. Germline loops: CDR1 SGHRS, CDR2 YFSETQ. The full variable domain, with the rest looked up from reference TRBV5-1 and TRBJ1-2, is KAGVTQTPRYLIKTRGQQVTLSCSPISGHRSVSWYQQTPGQGLQFLFEYFSETQRNKGNFPGRFSGRQFSNSRSEMNVSTLELGDSALYLCASSLAGTGPDYTFGSGTRLTVV.

This chain joins TRBV7-2 and TRBJ2-5; weak D call: TRBD2 (5 bases). This CDR3 contains 13 residues. The V gene lost 3 bases and the J gene lost 2 bases, with 7 bases spanning the gap. Per the germline V gene, CDR1 is SGHTA and CDR2 is FQGNSA. CDR3 amino acids: CASSFGRQETQYF. The DNA for the CDR3 is TGTGCCAGCAGCTTTGGGAGACAAGAGACCCAGTACTTC.

This chain joins TRBV25-1 and TRBJ1-5, with 7 bases aligning to TRBD1. Per germline, CDR1 MGHDK and CDR2 SYGVNS. The junction had 4 bases not matched to a gene; V was cut back by 4 bases and J by 7 bases. This CDR3 is 13 amino acids long. Here the CDR3 reads CASSAAGGQPQHF. The CDR3 coding sequence is TGTGCCAGCAGTGCGGCAGGGGGACAGCCCCAGCATTTT.

The chain recombines TRBV6-4 with TRBJ1-1; D gene ambiguous. The V end was cut by 6 bases, the J end by 0 bases, with 8 bases between. This CDR3 is 13 amino acids long. The germline CDR1 and CDR2 sequences are MRHNA and SNTAGT. This CDR3 is CASSATLNTEAFF. CDR3 coding DNA: TGTGCCAGCAGCGCAACTCTGAACACTGAAGCTTTCTTT.

The chain recombines TRBV7-2 with TRBJ2-7; 9 bases match TRBD2. J gave up 6 bases and V 5 bases, and 5 bases lay outside the gene matches. The CDR3 extends over 13 amino acids. The germline V gene has CDR1 SGHTA and CDR2 FQGNSA. CDR3 coding DNA: TGTGCCAGCAGCAGTAGCGGGAGAAGCGAGCAGTACTTC. This encodes CASSSSGRSEQYF.

The J gene is TRBJ2-2, the V gene TRBV3-1 (or the pseudogene TRBV3-2), with 11 bases fitting TRBD2. Per germline, CDR1 LGHDT and CDR2 YNNKEL (reference sequence). After removal of 4 bases from V and 0 bases from J, the junction contained 4 bases not matched to a gene. There are 17 residues in the CDR3. CDR3 residues: CASSPMTSGTNTGELFF. The DNA for the CDR3 is TGTGCCAGCAGCCCAATGACTAGCGGGACGAACACCGGGGAGCTGTTTTTT.